Included here is one TCR beta chain sequence, with context. Antigen specificity is unknown. The sample is drawn from a study of T-cell reconstitution after alpha-beta-depleted transplantation in children. Notes on the study in general: Two months or so post-transplant, alpha-beta T cells reportedly derived from several hundred expanded graft clones.

Unique molecular identifiers were built into the TCRbeta library. From the PCR reads, TCRdb called clonotypes with MiXCR, one entry per CDR3 protein. The sample contains hundreds of thousands of distinct CDR3 sequences, over 10% of which appear only once. The CDR3 length is 14 residues. V lost 4 bases to trimming and J lost 5 bases; unmatched junction nucleotides: 6. CDR1 is SGHDT and CDR2 is YYEEEE in the germline V gene. This chain connects TRBV5-6 to TRBJ2-5; 9 bases map to TRBD1. The input for sequencing was PBMCs, taken before TCRalphabeta/CD19-depleted stem cell transplant. The receptor's source is a girl aged 2 to 9 with congenital amegakaryocytic thrombocytopenia, due to receive a stem cell transplant. DNA of the CDR3: TGTGCCAGCAGCGGAGGACAGGGGATCGAGACCCAGTACTTC. Translated: CASSGGQGIETQYF.